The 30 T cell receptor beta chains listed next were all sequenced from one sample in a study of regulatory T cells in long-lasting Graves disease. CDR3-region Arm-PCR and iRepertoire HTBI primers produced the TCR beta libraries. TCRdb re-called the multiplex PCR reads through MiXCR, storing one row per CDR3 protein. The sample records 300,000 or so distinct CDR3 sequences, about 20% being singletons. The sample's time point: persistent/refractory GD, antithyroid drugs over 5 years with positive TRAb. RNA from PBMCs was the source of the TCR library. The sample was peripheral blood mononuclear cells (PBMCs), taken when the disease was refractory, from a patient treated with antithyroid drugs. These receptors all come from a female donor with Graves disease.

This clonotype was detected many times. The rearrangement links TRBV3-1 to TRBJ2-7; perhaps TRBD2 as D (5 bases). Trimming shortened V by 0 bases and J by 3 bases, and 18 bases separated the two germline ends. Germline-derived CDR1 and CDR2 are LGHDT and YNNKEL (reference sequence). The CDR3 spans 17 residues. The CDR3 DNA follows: TGTGCCAGCAGCCAAGATTTTATACGGGGATCGGTCTACGAGCAGTACTTC. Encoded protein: CASSQDFIRGSVYEQYF.

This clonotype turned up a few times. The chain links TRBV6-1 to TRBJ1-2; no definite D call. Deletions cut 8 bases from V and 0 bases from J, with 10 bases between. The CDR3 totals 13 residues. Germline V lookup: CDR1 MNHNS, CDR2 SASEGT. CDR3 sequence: CASVTDSNYGYTF. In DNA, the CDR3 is TGTGCCAGCGTCACAGATTCTAACTATGGCTACACCTTC.

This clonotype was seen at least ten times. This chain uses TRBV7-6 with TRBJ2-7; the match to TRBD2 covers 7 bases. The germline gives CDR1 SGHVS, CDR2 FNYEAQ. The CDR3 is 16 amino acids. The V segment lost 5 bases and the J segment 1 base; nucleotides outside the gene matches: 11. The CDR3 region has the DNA TGTGCCAGCAGCCCTAATGGCGGGAGTGGGTCCTACGAGCAGTACTTC. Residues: CASSPNGGSGSYEQYF.

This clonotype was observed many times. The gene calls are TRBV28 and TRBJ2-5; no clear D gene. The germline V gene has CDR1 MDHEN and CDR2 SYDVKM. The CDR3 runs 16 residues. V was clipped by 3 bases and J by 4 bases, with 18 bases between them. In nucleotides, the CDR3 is TGTGCCAGCAGTTTGATTAGACAACACTGGGGAGAGACCCAGTACTTC. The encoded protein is CASSLIRQHWGETQYF.

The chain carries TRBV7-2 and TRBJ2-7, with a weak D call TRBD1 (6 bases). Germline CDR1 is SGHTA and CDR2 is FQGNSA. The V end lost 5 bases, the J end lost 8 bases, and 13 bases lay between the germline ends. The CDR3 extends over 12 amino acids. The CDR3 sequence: CASSTLGQKQYF. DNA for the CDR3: TGTGCCAGCAGCACACTAGGACAGAAGCAGTACTTC. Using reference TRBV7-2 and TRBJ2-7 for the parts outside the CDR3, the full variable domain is GAGVSQSPSNKVTEKGKDVELRCDPISGHTALYWYRQSLGQGLEFLIYFQGNSAPDKSGLPSDRFSAERTGGSVSTLTIQRTQQEDSAVYLCASSTLGQKQYFGPGTRLTVT.

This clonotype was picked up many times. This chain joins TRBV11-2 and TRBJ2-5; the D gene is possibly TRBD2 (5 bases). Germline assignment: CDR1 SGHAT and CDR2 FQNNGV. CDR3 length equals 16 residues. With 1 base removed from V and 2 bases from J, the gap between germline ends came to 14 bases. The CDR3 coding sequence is TGTGCCAGCAGCTTAGTGAAAGGACTTCCACAAGAGACCCAGTACTTC. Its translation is CASSLVKGLPQETQYF.

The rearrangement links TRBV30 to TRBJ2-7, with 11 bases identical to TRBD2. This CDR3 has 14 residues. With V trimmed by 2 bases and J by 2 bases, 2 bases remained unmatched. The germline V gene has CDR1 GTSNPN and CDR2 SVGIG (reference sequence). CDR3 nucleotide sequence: TGTGCCTGGAGTACTAGCGGGGGCCCCTACGAGCAGTACTTC. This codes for CAWSTSGGPYEQYF.

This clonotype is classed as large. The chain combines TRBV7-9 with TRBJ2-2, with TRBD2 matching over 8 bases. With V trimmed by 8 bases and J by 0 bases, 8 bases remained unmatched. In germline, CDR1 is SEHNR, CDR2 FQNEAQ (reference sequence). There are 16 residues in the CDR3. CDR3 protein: CASPPPGLANTGELFF. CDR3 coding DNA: TGTGCCAGCCCCCCACCGGGACTAGCGAACACCGGGGAGCTGTTTTTT.

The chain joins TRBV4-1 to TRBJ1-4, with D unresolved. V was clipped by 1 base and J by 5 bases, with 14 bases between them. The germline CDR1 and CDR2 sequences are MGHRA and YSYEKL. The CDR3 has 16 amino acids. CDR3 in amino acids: CASSQGRTRRNEKLFF. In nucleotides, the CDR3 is TGCGCCAGCAGCCAAGGCCGGACCCGACGAAATGAAAAACTGTTTTTT.

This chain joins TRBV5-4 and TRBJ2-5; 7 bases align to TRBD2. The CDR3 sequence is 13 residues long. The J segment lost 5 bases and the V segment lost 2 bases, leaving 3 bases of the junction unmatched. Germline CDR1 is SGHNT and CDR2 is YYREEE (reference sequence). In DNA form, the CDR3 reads TGTGCCAGCAGCTTCGCGGGAGCCGAGACCCAGTACTTC. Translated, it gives CASSFAGAETQYF.

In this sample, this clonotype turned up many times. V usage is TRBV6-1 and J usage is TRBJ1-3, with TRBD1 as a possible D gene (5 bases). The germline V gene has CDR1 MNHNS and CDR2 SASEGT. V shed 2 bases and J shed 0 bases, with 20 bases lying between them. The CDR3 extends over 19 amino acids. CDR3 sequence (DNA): TGTGCCAGCAGTGAATCGGGACGGCCTTTCTTTTCCTCTGGAAACACCATATATTTT. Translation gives CASSESGRPFFSSGNTIYF.

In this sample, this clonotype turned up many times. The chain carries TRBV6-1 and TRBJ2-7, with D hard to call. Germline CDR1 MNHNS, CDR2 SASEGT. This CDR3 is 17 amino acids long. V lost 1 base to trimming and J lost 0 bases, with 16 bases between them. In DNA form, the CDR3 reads TGTGCCAGCAGTGAAGAGGCATGGTTTAGAAGCTCCTACGAGCAGTACTTC. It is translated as CASSEEAWFRSSYEQYF.

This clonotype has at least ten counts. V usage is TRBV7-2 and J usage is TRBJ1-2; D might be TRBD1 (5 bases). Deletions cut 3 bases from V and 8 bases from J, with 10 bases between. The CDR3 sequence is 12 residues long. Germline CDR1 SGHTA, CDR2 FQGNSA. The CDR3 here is CASSLGLMGYTF. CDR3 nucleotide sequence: TGTGCCAGCAGCTTGGGACTCATGGGCTACACCTTC. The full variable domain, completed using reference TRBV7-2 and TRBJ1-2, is GAGVSQSPSNKVTEKGKDVELRCDPISGHTALYWYRQSLGQGLEFLIYFQGNSAPDKSGLPSDRFSAERTGGSVSTLTIQRTQQEDSAVYLCASSLGLMGYTFGSGTRLTVV.

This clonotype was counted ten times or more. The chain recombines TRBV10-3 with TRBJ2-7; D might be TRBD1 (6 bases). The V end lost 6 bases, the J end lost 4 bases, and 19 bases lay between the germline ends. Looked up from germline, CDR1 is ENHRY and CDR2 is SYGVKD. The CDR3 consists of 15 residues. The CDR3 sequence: CAIRGPTKQGYEQYF. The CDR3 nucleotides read TGTGCCATCAGGGGACCGACAAAGCAGGGGTACGAGCAGTACTTC.

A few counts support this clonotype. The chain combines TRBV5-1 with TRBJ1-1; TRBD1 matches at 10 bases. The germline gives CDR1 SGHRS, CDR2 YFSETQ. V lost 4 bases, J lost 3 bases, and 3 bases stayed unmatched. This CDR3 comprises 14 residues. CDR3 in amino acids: CASSTGTGDTEAFF. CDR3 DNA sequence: TGCGCCAGCAGCACCGGGACAGGGGACACTGAAGCTTTCTTT.

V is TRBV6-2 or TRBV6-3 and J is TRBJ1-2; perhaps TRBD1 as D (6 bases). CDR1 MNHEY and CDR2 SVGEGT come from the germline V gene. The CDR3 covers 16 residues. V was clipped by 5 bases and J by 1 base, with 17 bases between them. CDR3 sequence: CASSARTDRLNYGYTF. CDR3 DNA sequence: TGTGCCAGCAGTGCGCGAACGGACAGACTTAACTATGGCTACACCTTC.

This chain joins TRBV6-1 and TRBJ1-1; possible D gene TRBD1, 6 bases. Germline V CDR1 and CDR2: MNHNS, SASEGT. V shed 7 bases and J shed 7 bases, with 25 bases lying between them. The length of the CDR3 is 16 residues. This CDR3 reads CASKKESGTRVSEAFF. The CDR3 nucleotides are TGTGCCAGCAAGAAGGAATCCGGGACACGGGTGAGTGAAGCTTTCTTT.

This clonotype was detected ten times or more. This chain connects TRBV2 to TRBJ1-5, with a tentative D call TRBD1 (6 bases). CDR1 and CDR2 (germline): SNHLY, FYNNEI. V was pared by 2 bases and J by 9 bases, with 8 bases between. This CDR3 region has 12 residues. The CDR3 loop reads CASSETGRPQHF. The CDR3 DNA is TGTGCCAGCAGTGAAACAGGGCGGCCCCAGCATTTT.

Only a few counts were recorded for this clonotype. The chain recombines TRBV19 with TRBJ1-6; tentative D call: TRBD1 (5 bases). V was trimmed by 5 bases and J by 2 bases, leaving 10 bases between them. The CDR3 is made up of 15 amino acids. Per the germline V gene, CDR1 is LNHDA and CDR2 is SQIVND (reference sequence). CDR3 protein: CASSLQGAYNSPLHF. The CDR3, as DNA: TGTGCCAGTAGTCTTCAGGGAGCCTATAATTCACCCCTCCACTTT.

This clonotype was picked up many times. CDR3 bases: TGTGCCAGCAGCTTAGTAGGGCCGGGACGGGCCCGGGGTAATGAAAAACTGTTTTTT. Its protein is CASSLVGPGRARGNEKLFF. The chain employs TRBV7-2 and TRBJ1-4; D is possibly TRBD1 (5 bases). The CDR3 contains 19 residues. Deletions cut 1 base from V and 4 bases from J, with 22 bases between. Germline CDR1 SGHTA, CDR2 FQGNSA.

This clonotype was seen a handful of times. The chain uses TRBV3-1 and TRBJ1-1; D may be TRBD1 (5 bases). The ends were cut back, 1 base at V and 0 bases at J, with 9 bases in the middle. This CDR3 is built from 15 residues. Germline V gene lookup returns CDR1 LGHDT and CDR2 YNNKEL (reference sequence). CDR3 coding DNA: TGTGCCAGCAGCCAAGTGGGCAGGGTGAACACTGAAGCTTTCTTT. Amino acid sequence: CASSQVGRVNTEAFF.

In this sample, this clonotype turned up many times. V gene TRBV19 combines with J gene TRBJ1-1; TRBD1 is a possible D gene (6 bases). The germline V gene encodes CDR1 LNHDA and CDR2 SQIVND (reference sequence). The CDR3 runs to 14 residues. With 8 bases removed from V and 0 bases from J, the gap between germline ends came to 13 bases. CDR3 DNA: TGTGCCAGTGGCCGGACAGAATTGAACACTGAAGCTTTCTTT. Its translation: CASGRTELNTEAFF.

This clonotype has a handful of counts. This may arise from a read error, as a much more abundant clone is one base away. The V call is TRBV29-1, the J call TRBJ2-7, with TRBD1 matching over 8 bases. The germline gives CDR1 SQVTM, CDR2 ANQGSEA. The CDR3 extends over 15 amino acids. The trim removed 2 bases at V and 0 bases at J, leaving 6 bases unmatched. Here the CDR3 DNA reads TGCAGCGTTGAATCGCGGGACAGGAGCTCCTACGAGCAGTACTTC. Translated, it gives CSVESRDRSSYEQYF.

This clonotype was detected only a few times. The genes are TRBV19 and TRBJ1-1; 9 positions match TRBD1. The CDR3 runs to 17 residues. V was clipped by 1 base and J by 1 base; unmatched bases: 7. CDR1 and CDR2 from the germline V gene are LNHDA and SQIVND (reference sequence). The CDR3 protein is CASSIVLGTGRNTEAFF. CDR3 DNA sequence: TGTGCCAGTAGTATAGTTCTGGGGACAGGGCGGAACACTGAAGCTTTCTTT.

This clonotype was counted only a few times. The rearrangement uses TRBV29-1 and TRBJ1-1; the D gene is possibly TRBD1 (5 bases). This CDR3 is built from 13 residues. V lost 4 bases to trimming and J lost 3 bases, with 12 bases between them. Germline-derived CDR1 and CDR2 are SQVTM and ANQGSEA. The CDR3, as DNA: TGCAGCGTTGGAGCAGGGCGGCACACTGAAGCTTTCTTT. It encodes CSVGAGRHTEAFF.

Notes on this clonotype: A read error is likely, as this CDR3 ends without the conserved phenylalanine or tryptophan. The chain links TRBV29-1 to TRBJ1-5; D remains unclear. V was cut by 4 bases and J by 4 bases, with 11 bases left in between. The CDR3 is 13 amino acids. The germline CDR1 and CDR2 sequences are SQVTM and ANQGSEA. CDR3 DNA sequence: TGCAGCGTTGGGTCGGGGAGAAATCAGCCCCAGCATCTT. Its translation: CSVGSGRNQPQHL.

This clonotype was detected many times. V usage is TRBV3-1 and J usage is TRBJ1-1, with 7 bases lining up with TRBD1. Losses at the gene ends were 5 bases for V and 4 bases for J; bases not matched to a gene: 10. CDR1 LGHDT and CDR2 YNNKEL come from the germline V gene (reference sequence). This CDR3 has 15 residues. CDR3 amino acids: CASSKRQGGSTEAFF. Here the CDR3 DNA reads TGTGCCAGCAGCAAGAGACAGGGTGGGAGCACTGAAGCTTTCTTT.

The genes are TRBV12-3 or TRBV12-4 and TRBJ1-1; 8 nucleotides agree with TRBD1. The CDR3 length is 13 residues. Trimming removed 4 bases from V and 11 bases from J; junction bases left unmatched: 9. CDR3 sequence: CASSSGTGPGAFF. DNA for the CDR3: TGTGCCAGCAGTTCGGGGACAGGCCCCGGGGCTTTCTTT.

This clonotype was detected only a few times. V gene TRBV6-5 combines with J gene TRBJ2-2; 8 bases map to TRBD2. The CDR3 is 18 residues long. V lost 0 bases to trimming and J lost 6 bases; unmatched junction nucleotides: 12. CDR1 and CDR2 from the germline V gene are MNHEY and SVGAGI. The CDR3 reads CASSYSNSGLVGPGELFF. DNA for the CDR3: TGTGCCAGCAGTTACTCGAACTCGGGACTAGTAGGACCCGGGGAGCTGTTTTTT.

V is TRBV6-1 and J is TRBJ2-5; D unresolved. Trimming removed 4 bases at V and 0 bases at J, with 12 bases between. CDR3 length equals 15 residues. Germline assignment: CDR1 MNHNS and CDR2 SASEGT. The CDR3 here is CASSGQQSYQETQYF. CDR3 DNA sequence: TGTGCCAGCAGTGGACAACAATCGTACCAAGAGACCCAGTACTTC.